This T cell receptor beta chain was retrieved from a study of shared clonotypes between healthy human individuals. Study-level points and caveats: Among the subsets, naive ones generally showed larger estimated richness than memory ones.

Profiling relied on immunoSEQ multiplex PCR, and the TCRdb table lists in-frame clones only, not all of them. The data contain 1,500,000 or so clones, just under 99% of them seen just once; the ten biggest clones take up approximately 0.4%. This clone was detected once. Its antigen is not identified. A CD45RA-negative memory subset and a CD45RA+ naive subset were separated from the CD4+ cells. Per the germline V gene, CDR1 is MGHRA and CDR2 is YSYEKL. The CDR3 is made up of 15 amino acids. Between the trimmed V and J ends, which lost 4 bases and 2 bases, there was a span of 12 bases. The origin of this receptor is a young man in good health. This rearrangement joins TRBV4-1 to TRBJ2-1, with D tentatively TRBD1 (6 bases). The material sequenced was naive CD4+ T cells sorted from blood. The subset denotes: CD45RA+ positively selected. The CDR3 nucleotides are TGCGCCAGCAGCCCCACAGGGTCCACCTACAATGAGCAGTTCTTC. Residues: CASSPTGSTYNEQFF.